This T cell receptor beta chain was documented in a study of blood T cell repertoires in COVID-19. About the study: Some COVID-19 samples were acute and others convalescent; all came from the United States, Italy and Spain.

Authors' data handling: Cell counts per sample came from amplifying reference gene primers. Generated by immunoSEQ multiplex PCR, the TCRdb table keeps only in-frame clones and is missing some. V and J calls and clone size follow that table, whereas D and trimming were derived from the DNA. The sample includes about 280,000 clones, about nine tenths seen only once; the top ten take roughly 8%. The source of this sequence is a man aged 40-49 years with active or convalescent COVID-19. The specimen was peripheral blood.

The CDR3 sequence: CASSSSELAGFYNEQFF. In nucleotides, the CDR3 is TGTGCCAGTAGTTCTTCCGAACTAGCGGGGTTCTACAATGAGCAGTTCTTC. The gene calls are TRBV19 and TRBJ2-1; TRBD2 aligns across 10 bases. The CDR3 has 17 residues. The V gene end was trimmed by 5 bases and the J gene end by 3 bases; junction bases not matched to a gene: 10. Germline CDR1 LNHDA, CDR2 SQIVND (reference sequence). Based on the CDR3 plus reference TRBV19 and TRBJ2-1, the full variable domain is DGGITQSPKYLFRKEGQNVTLSCEQNLNHDAMYWYRQDPGQGLRLIYYSQIVNDFQKGDIAEGYSVSREKKESFPLTVTSAQKNPTAFYLCASSSSELAGFYNEQFFGPGTRLTVL.